The present T cell receptor (beta chain) was sequenced within a study of CD8 T cells in ankylosing spondylitis. Study-level results: Several of the motif variants were reported before in synovial fluid and blood from reactive arthritis. It appeared that ankylosing spondylitis blood was characterized by a TCR beta motif of several highly homologous variants.

The CDR3 has 13 amino acids. Germline trimming cut 5 bases from V and 4 bases from J; bases unmatched to any gene: 4. Germline assignment: CDR1 SGHDT and CDR2 YYEEEE. One entry per CDR3 protein results from TCRdb running MiXCR on the 5' RACE reads. Altogether about 540,000 distinct CDR3 sequences are present, about 13% being singletons, with the ten largest covering 6.8%. The table lists this clonotype with a few counts. Its antigen is as yet unknown. This TCR derives from a male donor with ankylosing spondylitis. This chain joins TRBV5-6 and TRBJ1-2, with TRBD1 identical over 8 bases. Material: blood, either unsorted or a sorted T cell fraction (not recorded which). CDR3 coding DNA: TGTGCCAGCAGTTGGGACAGGCTCTATGGCTACACCTTC. Its translation: CASSWDRLYGYTF.